The subject of this entry is one T cell receptor beta chain. CDR3 length: 15 residues. V dropped 0 bases and J dropped 5 bases, with 10 bases sitting between them. Germline CDR1 is MNHNS and CDR2 is SASEGT. This sample stems from a study of Ad26.COV2.S vaccination and SARS-CoV-2 variants. Data came from immunoSEQ multiplex PCR; TCRdb stores just in-frame clones and leaves some out. The profile shows 300,000 to 450,000 clones, about 90% of them singletons. The receptor's source is a human donor who had recovered from COVID-19. The chain links TRBV6-1 to TRBJ1-4; no firm D call. The specimen was peripheral blood, collected after recovery from COVID-19. The CDR3 nucleotides are TGTGCCAGCAGTGAAGCGCCACAAGGAAATGAAAAACTGTTTTTT. Encoded protein: CASSEAPQGNEKLFF.